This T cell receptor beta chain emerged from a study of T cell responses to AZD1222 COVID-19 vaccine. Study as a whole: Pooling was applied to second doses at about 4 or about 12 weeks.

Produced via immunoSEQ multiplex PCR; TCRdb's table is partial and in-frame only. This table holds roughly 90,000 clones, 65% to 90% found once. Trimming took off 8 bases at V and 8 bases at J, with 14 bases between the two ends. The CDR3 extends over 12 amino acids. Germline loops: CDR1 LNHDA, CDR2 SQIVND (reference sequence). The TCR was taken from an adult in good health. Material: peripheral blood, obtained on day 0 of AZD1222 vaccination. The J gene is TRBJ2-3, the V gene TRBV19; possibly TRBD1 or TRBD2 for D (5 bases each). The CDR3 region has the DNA TGTGCCAGTGGAAACGGGGCGACTACGCAGTATTTT. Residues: CASGNGATTQYF.